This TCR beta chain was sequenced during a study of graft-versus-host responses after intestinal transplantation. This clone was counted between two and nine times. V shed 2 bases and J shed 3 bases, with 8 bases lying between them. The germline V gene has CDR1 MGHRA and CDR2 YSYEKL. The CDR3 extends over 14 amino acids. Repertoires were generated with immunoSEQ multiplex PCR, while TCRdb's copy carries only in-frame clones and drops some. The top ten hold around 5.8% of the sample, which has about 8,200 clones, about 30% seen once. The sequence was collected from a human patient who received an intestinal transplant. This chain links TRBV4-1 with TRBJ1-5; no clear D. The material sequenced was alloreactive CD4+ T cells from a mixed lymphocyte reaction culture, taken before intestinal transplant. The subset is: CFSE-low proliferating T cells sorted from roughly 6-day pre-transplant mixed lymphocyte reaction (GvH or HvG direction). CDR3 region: CASSQSALNQPQHF. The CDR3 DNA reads TGCGCCAGCAGCCAATCAGCGCTCAATCAGCCCCAGCATTTT.